These T cell receptor beta chains were read from a single sample in a study of T cell responses to AZD1222 COVID-19 vaccine. Method: immunoSEQ multiplex PCR; TCRdb's copy keeps in-frame clones and lacks some. Among about 62,000 clones listed, roughly 80% were seen once. Source: peripheral blood, taken on day 0 of AZD1222 vaccination. The receptors here all came from an adult in good health. Each CDR3 is given without its conserved first and last residue.

J gene	V gene	CDR3 protein
TRBJ1-2	TRBV4-3	ASSQATDGNYGYT
TRBJ1-2	TRBV7-2	ASSSGRLVYGYT
TRBJ2-1	TRBV6-5	ATGTSSDEQF
TRBJ1-5	TRBV2	ASSEEFAPQH
TRBJ2-1	TRBV19	ASSPGLAGAKF
TRBJ1-2	TRBV12-3/TRBV12-4	ATQGQGAWGYT
TRBJ2-7	TRBV4-1	ASSQDRGYEQY
TRBJ1-4	TRBV4-3	ASSQDRAGLMANEKLF
TRBJ1-2	TRBV12-3/TRBV12-4	ASSLDGNIGYT
TRBJ2-6	TRBV3-1/TRBV3-2	ASSQRDRGSWGANVLT
TRBJ1-6	TRBV15	ATSGDMGPLH
TRBJ2-1	TRBV25-1	ASSEYKGTYNEQF
TRBJ1-1	TRBV4-1	ASSLRAGTGGTEAF
TRBJ2-4	TRBV30	AWSVRSGAKNIQY
TRBJ1-2	TRBV4-3	ASSQERSAYT
TRBJ2-7	TRBV7-9	ASSRKGYEQY
TRBJ2-1	TRBV6-5	ASSYSAVQQF
TRBJ1-5	TRBV6-6	ASSYSKQLGQPQH
TRBJ2-6	TRBV3-1/TRBV3-2	ASSQDSLYTSGANVLT
TRBJ2-7	TRBV19	ASSVGQGEQY
TRBJ2-2	TRBV6-2/TRBV6-3	ASSPSPWTSSWTGELF
TRBJ1-3	TRBV30	AWSGQGGGNTIY
TRBJ2-1	TRBV4-1	ASLGRGNEQF
TRBJ2-2	TRBV6-5	ASRGPANTGELF
TRBJ1-2	TRBV5-1	ASSLADGAYT
TRBJ2-7	TRBV11-2	ASSLSGTSVYEQY
TRBJ2-2	TRBV6-6	ASSYSSYTGELF
TRBJ2-2	TRBV4-3	ASSQDHPAGELF
TRBJ1-1	TRBV18	ASSPEGWDTEAF
TRBJ1-1	TRBV29-1	SAGGGDEAF
TRBJ1-2	TRBV25-1	ASSEVGGNYGYT
TRBJ1-2	TRBV7-2	ASSFSHGYT
TRBJ2-2	TRBV2	ASSLGLAGVTGELF